Following are 26 T cell receptor beta chains from one sample sequenced in a study of Ad26.COV2.S vaccination and SARS-CoV-2 variants. The treatment here: 19 received Ad26.COV2.S at low or high dose, single or two shots; 5 received placebo; per-sample allocation not given. Each sample was drawn 63 days after the first injection (of vaccine or placebo). Sequenced by immunoSEQ multiplex PCR; TCRdb stores in-frame clones only, minus some. The sample holds 410,000 or so clones, 75% to 95% seen once. The sample was peripheral blood, taken in a trial of Ad26.COV2.S vaccine versus placebo. These receptors were obtained from a person aged 18-60 years who received the Ad26.COV2.S COVID-19 vaccine or a placebo.

The genes are TRBV5-6 and TRBJ1-4; D not resolved. The CDR3 spans 15 residues. Deletions cut 4 bases from V and 0 bases from J, with 10 bases between. The germline V gene encodes CDR1 SGHDT and CDR2 YYEEEE. DNA of the CDR3: TGTGCCAGCAGCGGCGGACCATCAACTAATGAAAAACTGTTTTTT. Translation gives CASSGGPSTNEKLFF.

The chain recombines TRBV6-2 or TRBV6-3 with TRBJ2-1; 7 nucleotides agree with TRBD1. From germline, CDR1 is MNHEY and CDR2 SVGEGT. V lost 6 bases and J lost 5; bases outside the gene matches: 7. CDR3 size: 14 residues. This CDR3 reads CASSEGGRNNEQFF. DNA of the CDR3: TGTGCCAGCAGCGAAGGGGGCCGTAACAATGAGCAGTTCTTC.

This clone was observed a handful of times. The chain joins TRBV9 to TRBJ2-1, with 9 nucleotides matching TRBD2. The CDR3 covers 16 residues. Germline values: CDR1 SGDLS, CDR2 YYNGEE. With V trimmed by 4 bases and J by 7 bases, 12 bases remained unmatched. The CDR3 spells CASSPYLAGESNEQFF. The DNA for the CDR3 is TGTGCCAGCAGCCCGTACTTAGCGGGAGAATCAAATGAGCAGTTCTTC.

This clone came up once. This chain uses TRBV19 with TRBJ1-1, with 9 positions matching TRBD1. Trimming cost V 7 bases and J 3 bases; bases outside gene matches: 6. CDR3 length equals 14 residues. The germline CDR1 and CDR2 sequences are LNHDA and SQIVND (reference sequence). The CDR3 DNA follows: TGTGCCAGTACCCGGGGGGACAGGGACACTGAAGCTTTCTTT. It encodes CASTRGDRDTEAFF.

The V call is TRBV11-2, the J call TRBJ2-7, with D possibly being TRBD2 (6 bases). The V gene's germline CDR1 is SGHAT and CDR2 FQNNGV. V lost 0 bases and J lost 2, with 17 bases in between. The CDR3 spans 17 residues. The CDR3 here is CASSLDGLSIETYEQYF. CDR3 sequence (DNA): TGTGCCAGCAGCTTAGATGGACTATCCATCGAAACCTACGAGCAGTACTTC.

This rearrangement joins TRBV18 to TRBJ2-1; 12 nucleotides agree with TRBD2. The CDR3 extends over 15 amino acids. V shed 4 bases, J shed 4 bases, and the junction held 2 bases outside the gene matches. From germline, CDR1 is KGHSH and CDR2 LQKENI. The CDR3 here is CASSRTSGDYNEQFF. The CDR3 nucleotides are TGTGCCAGCTCACGGACTAGCGGGGATTACAATGAGCAGTTCTTC.

The V call is TRBV18, the J call TRBJ1-6; 8 bases match TRBD1. From germline, CDR1 is KGHSH and CDR2 LQKENI. The CDR3 has 14 amino acids. The V gene end was trimmed by 3 bases and the J gene end by 10 bases; junction bases not matched to a gene: 5. The CDR3 DNA reads as TGTGCCAGCTCACCCGGACAGGGCGAGTCACCCCTCCACTTT. As protein: CASSPGQGESPLHF.

The J gene is TRBJ2-7, the V gene TRBV4-1; 12 nucleotides line up with TRBD1. CDR1 MGHRA and CDR2 YSYEKL come from the germline V gene. This CDR3 is built from 14 residues. J gave up 5 bases and V 3 bases, and 2 bases lay outside the gene matches. The CDR3 DNA follows: TGCGCCAGCAGCCAGCGGGACAGGGGGCACGAGCAGTACTTC. Translation gives CASSQRDRGHEQYF.

In the case of this clone: Different DNA sequences within this sample yield the same CDR3. The chain carries TRBV29-1 and TRBJ2-7, with D possibly called TRBD1 or TRBD2 (5 bases each). The CDR3 runs 12 residues. With 6 bases removed from V and 0 bases from J, the gap between germline ends came to 9 bases. Germline loops: CDR1 SQVTM, CDR2 ANQGSEA. This chain's CDR3 is CSVGRSSYEQYF. The CDR3 nucleotides read TGCAGCGTGGGACGGAGCTCCTACGAGCAGTACTTC.

The chain links TRBV6-5 to TRBJ1-6, with D possibly being TRBD1 (5 bases). The CDR3 has 14 residues. CDR1 and CDR2 (germline): MNHEY, SVGAGI. The V end was cut by 2 bases, the J end by 9 bases, with 11 bases between. DNA of the CDR3: TGTGCCAGCAGTTACCGGGACTTGGGTTCACCCCTCCACTTT. Translation gives CASSYRDLGSPLHF.

The chain has TRBV4-3 and TRBJ2-5; D remains ambiguous. The CDR3 spans 16 residues. Germline CDR1 reads LGHNA; CDR2 reads YSLEER. Trimming removed 1 base at V and 3 bases at J, with 15 bases between. The CDR3 region is CASSQGKFPVEETQYF. DNA for the CDR3: TGCGCCAGCAGCCAAGGTAAGTTCCCAGTAGAAGAGACCCAGTACTTC.

This clone showed up just once. The chain carries TRBV11-2 and TRBJ2-7; D gene unclear. CDR1 is SGHAT, CDR2 FQNNGV, per germline. This CDR3 has 13 residues. V was clipped by 4 bases and J by 0 bases, with 7 bases between them. The CDR3 protein is CASSSQDSYEQYF. The CDR3 nucleotides read TGTGCCAGCAGCTCTCAGGACTCCTACGAGCAGTACTTC. Full variable domain (outside the CDR3, taken from reference TRBV11-2 and TRBJ2-7): EAGVAQSPRYKIIEKRQSVAFWCNPISGHATLYWYQQILGQGPKLLIQFQNNGVVDDSQLPKDRFSAERLKGVDSTLKIQPAKLEDSAVYLCASSSQDSYEQYFGPGTRLTVT.

The chain links TRBV25-1 to TRBJ2-7; TRBD2 aligns across 12 bases. Germline V lookup: CDR1 MGHDK, CDR2 SYGVNS. The CDR3 runs to 15 residues. The trim removed 4 bases at V and 6 bases at J, leaving 7 bases unmatched. As DNA, the CDR3 is TGTGCCAGCAGTGGTCTAGCGGGAGGGTGGCTCGAGCAGTACTTC. Protein product: CASSGLAGGWLEQYF.

The chain employs TRBV12-3 or TRBV12-4 and TRBJ2-1; D is possibly TRBD1 or TRBD2 (5 bases each). This CDR3 has 13 residues. V gave up 7 bases and J gave up 10 bases, with 17 bases separating them. DNA of the CDR3: TGTGCCAGCACTATGGGGGTCCGCTTGGAGCAGTTCTTC. Residues: CASTMGVRLEQFF.

This chain links TRBV28 with TRBJ2-7, with no clear D. CDR1 is MDHEN, CDR2 SYDVKM, per germline. Between the trimmed V and J ends, which lost 5 bases and 4 bases, there was a span of 9 bases. The CDR3 loop spans 12 amino acids. CDR3 coding DNA: TGTGCCAGCAGTCCAGGTTATTACGAGCAGTACTTC. The encoded protein is CASSPGYYEQYF.

The chain couples TRBV5-1 to TRBJ1-1; TRBD1 might be the D (6 bases). The germline V gene has CDR1 SGHRS and CDR2 YFSETQ. The length of the CDR3 is 13 residues. V lost 4 bases to trimming and J lost 5 bases, with 12 bases between them. CDR3 region: CASSLQGVTEAFF. DNA of the CDR3: TGCGCCAGCAGCCTACAGGGCGTGACTGAAGCTTTCTTT.

The chain couples TRBV19 to TRBJ2-7, with D perhaps TRBD1 (6 bases). There are 14 residues in the CDR3. The V end lost 3 bases, the J end lost 0 bases, and 9 bases lay between the germline ends. The germline V gene has CDR1 LNHDA and CDR2 SQIVND (reference sequence). This CDR3 reads CASSMTDSSYEQYF. DNA for the CDR3: TGTGCCAGTAGTATGACGGACAGCTCCTACGAGCAGTACTTC. The variable domain in full, completed from reference TRBV19 and TRBJ2-7, reads DGGITQSPKYLFRKEGQNVTLSCEQNLNHDAMYWYRQDPGQGLRLIYYSQIVNDFQKGDIAEGYSVSREKKESFPLTVTSAQKNPTAFYLCASSMTDSSYEQYFGPGTRLTVT.

The chain recombines TRBV28 with TRBJ2-7; 10 nucleotides line up with TRBD1. CDR1 and CDR2 from the germline V gene are MDHEN and SYDVKM. V lost 2 bases to trimming and J lost 3 bases; unmatched junction nucleotides: 7. The CDR3 consists of 16 residues. CDR3 DNA: TGTGCCAGCAGTTTACCTGGGACAGGGGTCATCTACGAGCAGTACTTC. Translated, it gives CASSLPGTGVIYEQYF.

This clone was seen once. V usage is TRBV11-2 and J usage is TRBJ2-7; TRBD2 matches 7 bases. CDR3 length: 15 residues. The germline V gene has CDR1 SGHAT and CDR2 FQNNGV. V dropped 1 base and J dropped 4; count of bases not matched to a gene: 7. The CDR3 DNA is TGTGCCAGCAGCTTAGGGGGCGGGAGACAATACGAGCAGTACTTC. Its translation: CASSLGGGRQYEQYF.

J is TRBJ1-1 and V is TRBV3-1 (or the pseudogene TRBV3-2); a weak D match, TRBD1 (6 bases). Germline V gives CDR1 LGHDT, CDR2 YNNKEL (reference sequence). The CDR3 consists of 13 residues. Between the trimmed V and J ends, which lost 5 bases and 0 bases, there was a span of 7 bases. The chain's CDR3 is CASSRGLNTEAFF. CDR3 bases: TGTGCCAGCAGCAGGGGGTTGAACACTGAAGCTTTCTTT.

This sequence joins TRBV6-5 and TRBJ2-5; the D call may be TRBD1 or TRBD2 (5 bases each). CDR3 length: 15 amino acids. The germline V gene encodes CDR1 MNHEY and CDR2 SVGAGI. Deletions cut 7 bases from V and 5 bases from J, with 20 bases between. CDR3 amino acids: CASTPLGTLGETQYF. The DNA for the CDR3 is TGTGCCAGCACCCCTCTTGGGACGCTGGGGGAGACCCAGTACTTC.

This clone has a single count. This chain uses TRBV7-9 with TRBJ2-1; 12 bases are shared with TRBD2. This CDR3 is 17 amino acids long. Unmatched junction bases numbered 8, after V lost 0 bases and J lost 8 bases. Germline-derived CDR1 and CDR2 are SEHNR and FQNEAQ (reference sequence). CDR3 loop: CASSLALAGGLHDEQFF. For the CDR3, the DNA is TGTGCCAGCAGCTTAGCGCTAGCGGGAGGGCTGCATGATGAGCAGTTCTTC. The variable domain in full, with the rest retrieved from reference TRBV7-9 and TRBJ2-1, is DTGVSQNPRHKITKRGQNVTFRCDPISEHNRLYWYRQTLGQGPEFLTYFQNEAQLEKSRLLSDRFSAERPKGSFSTLEIQRTEQGDSAMYLCASSLALAGGLHDEQFFGPGTRLTVL.

The chain employs TRBV7-3 and TRBJ2-1, with a possible D match to TRBD2 (6 bases). There are 13 residues in the CDR3. The germline V and J ends were trimmed by 4 bases and 12 bases, with 16 bases remaining between them. From germline, CDR1 is SGHTA and CDR2 FQGTGA. The CDR3 reads CASSSQPGTPQFF. The CDR3 coding sequence is TGTGCCAGCAGCTCGCAACCCGGGACTCCGCAGTTCTTC. Full variable domain (outside the CDR3, taken from reference TRBV7-3 and TRBJ2-1): GAGVSQTPSNKVTEKGKYVELRCDPISGHTALYWYRQSLGQGPEFLIYFQGTGAADDSGLPNDRFFAVRPEGSVSTLKIQRTERGDSAVYLCASSSQPGTPQFFGPGTRLTVL.

V is TRBV28 and J is TRBJ1-2; D is undetermined. The V and J ends lost 5 bases and 8 bases respectively, with 21 bases between them. The CDR3 is 15 amino acids. In germline, CDR1 is MDHEN, CDR2 SYDVKM. The CDR3 sequence: CASSGSGPILLGYTF. CDR3 coding DNA: TGTGCCAGCAGTGGGTCCGGGCCTATTCTATTGGGCTACACCTTC.

This chain links TRBV19 with TRBJ2-5; D may be TRBD1 (5 bases). The length of the CDR3 is 14 residues. The V gene lost 3 bases and the J gene lost 4 bases, with 12 bases spanning the gap. CDR1 is LNHDA, CDR2 SQIVND, per germline (reference sequence). CDR3 protein: CASSIGRVGETQYF. The CDR3 nucleotides are TGTGCCAGTAGTATCGGCAGGGTAGGAGAGACCCAGTACTTC.

V and J are TRBV18 and TRBJ2-5; D may be TRBD1 (7 bases). The germline V and J ends were trimmed by 3 bases and 2 bases, with 13 bases remaining between them. CDR1 and CDR2 from the germline V gene are KGHSH and LQKENI. This CDR3 spans 15 amino acids. Written as DNA, the CDR3 is TGTGCCAGCTCACCCAGCCAGGGGGGACAAGAGACCCAGTACTTC. This sequence encodes CASSPSQGGQETQYF.